A single sample gave rise to the 30 T cell receptor beta chains below, sequenced in a study of blood T cell repertoires in COVID-19 (TCRdb year 2020). Libraries came from the immunoSEQ multiplex PCR assay. Not all clones reach the TCRdb copy of this immuneACCESS table, which keeps in-frame sequences only. Checked studies attribute under half of the gap to unresolved V genes and leave the rest unexplained. For this sample there are under 200,000 clones; roughly 80% appear just once. The ten top clones hold approximately 8.1% of the sample. Sequenced sample: peripheral blood. Source of these receptors: a woman at least 80 years old with COVID-19, enrolled during active disease.

The V call is TRBV11-2, the J call TRBJ2-3; 13 bases line up with TRBD2. The CDR3 runs 16 residues. Trimming at V came to 5 bases and at J to 4 bases, leaving 6 bases not matched to a gene. Germline CDR1 reads SGHAT; CDR2 reads FQNNGV. The CDR3 coding sequence is TGTGCCAGCAGCCGGACTAGCGGGAGTCCCCCAGATACGCAGTATTTT. Its translation is CASSRTSGSPPDTQYF.

This clone was seen a single time. Other nucleotide sequences from this sample produce the same CDR3. The V call is TRBV9, the J call TRBJ2-1; D is possibly TRBD1 (5 bases). The CDR3 is made up of 16 amino acids. V was clipped by 0 bases and J by 0 bases, with 10 bases between them. Germline lookup yields CDR1 SGDLS and CDR2 YYNGEE. CDR3: CASSVGGRSSYNEQFF. Here the CDR3 DNA reads TGTGCCAGCAGCGTAGGGGGCAGAAGCTCCTACAATGAGCAGTTCTTC.

V and J are TRBV2 and TRBJ2-1; 8 bases line up with TRBD2. The CDR3 spans 16 residues. Trimming removed 4 bases from V and 1 base from J; junction bases left unmatched: 6. Germline lookup yields CDR1 SNHLY and CDR2 FYNNEI. The CDR3 DNA follows: TGTGCCAGCAGTGTCGGGACTAGTCTTTCCTACAATGAGCAGTTCTTC. It specifies CASSVGTSLSYNEQFF.

The gene calls are TRBV6-5 and TRBJ1-4, with D perhaps TRBD1 (6 bases). The CDR3 totals 15 residues. V lost 7 bases, J lost 0 bases, and 12 bases lay in between. Germline CDR1 reads MNHEY; CDR2 reads SVGAGI. CDR3 residues: CASKTRQATNEKLFF. The CDR3, as DNA: TGTGCCAGCAAGACCCGACAGGCAACTAATGAAAAACTGTTTTTT.

The rearrangement links TRBV18 to TRBJ2-7, with D unclear. Germline V gene lookup returns CDR1 KGHSH and CDR2 LQKENI. V was pared by 3 bases and J by 6 bases, with 15 bases between. The CDR3 is 14 residues long. CDR3 residues: CASSPIPVTGEQYF. Written as DNA, the CDR3 is TGTGCCAGCTCACCGATCCCTGTAACGGGCGAGCAGTACTTC.

V gene TRBV15 combines with J gene TRBJ1-2; 12 positions match TRBD1. The CDR3 covers 15 residues. J lost 7 bases, V lost 1 base, and 4 bases had no gene match. Germline V gene data show CDR1 as LNHNV and CDR2 as YYDKDF (reference sequence). CDR3 DNA sequence: TGTGCCACCAGCAGAGTAGGGACAGGGGGCATTGGCTACACCTTC. It encodes CATSRVGTGGIGYTF.

This clone was seen once. This chain joins TRBV7-7 and TRBJ1-6; TRBD1 aligns across 7 bases. The CDR3 contains 12 residues. The germline CDR1 and CDR2 sequences are SSHAT and FNYEAQ (reference sequence). CDR3 region: CAGTAHPSPLHF. CDR3 nucleotides: TGTGCGGGGACAGCTCACCCCTCACCCCTCCACTTT. Filled out from reference TRBV7-7 and TRBJ1-6, the complete variable domain reads GAGVSQSPRYKVTKRGQDVTLRCDPISSHATLYWYQQALGQGPEFLTYFNYEAQPDKSGLPSDRFSAERPEGSISTLTIQRTEQRDSAMYRCAGTAHPSPLHFGNGTRLTVT.

The chain recombines TRBV6-6 with TRBJ1-2; D is uncertain. Per the germline V gene, CDR1 is MNHNY and CDR2 is SVGAGI (reference sequence). V gave up 0 bases and J gave up 4 bases, with 9 bases separating them. The CDR3 contains 14 residues. CDR3 coding DNA: TGTGCCAGCAGTTACTCGCAAAGCCCCTATGGCTACACCTTC. Amino acids: CASSYSQSPYGYTF.

The rearrangement joins TRBV15 to TRBJ1-5; D gene uncertain. With 0 bases removed from V and 7 bases from J, the gap between germline ends came to 4 bases. CDR1 is LNHNV, CDR2 YYDKDF, per germline (reference sequence). The CDR3 is made up of 12 amino acids. This CDR3 reads CATSRDIQPQHF. The CDR3 region has the DNA TGTGCCACCAGCAGAGATATCCAGCCCCAGCATTTT.

As to this clone: Other DNA sequences in this sample translate to the same CDR3. The CDR3 DNA is TGTGCCAGTAGTCCTCAGGGGAATCAGCCCCAGCATTTT. Translated: CASSPQGNQPQHF. The rearrangement uses TRBV19 and TRBJ1-5; a weak D match, TRBD1 (6 bases). Trimming took off 5 bases at V and 4 bases at J, with 9 bases between the two ends. This CDR3 contains 13 residues. The germline V gene has CDR1 LNHDA and CDR2 SQIVND (reference sequence).

This chain uses TRBV3-1 (or the pseudogene TRBV3-2) with TRBJ1-5; D might be TRBD1 (5 bases). Germline assignment: CDR1 LGHDT and CDR2 YNNKEL (reference sequence). V lost 2 bases and J lost 7, with 12 bases in between. The CDR3 loop spans 14 amino acids. The DNA for the CDR3 is TGTGCCAGCAGCCAATCGGGACTGCTGCAGCCCCAGCATTTT. This translates into CASSQSGLLQPQHF.

The genes are TRBV7-9 and TRBJ1-1, with a weak D call TRBD1 (6 bases). This CDR3 contains 15 residues. In germline, CDR1 is SEHNR, CDR2 FQNEAQ (reference sequence). With 5 bases removed from V and 1 base from J, the gap between germline ends came to 14 bases. The CDR3 DNA sequence: TGTGCCAGCAGCGGGGGCCAATCATCGAACACTGAAGCTTTCTTT. Its translation is CASSGGQSSNTEAFF.

The CDR3 sequence: CASSEASSSTGELFF. CDR3 nucleotides: TGTGCCAGCAGTGAAGCGTCGAGTAGCACCGGGGAGCTGTTTTTT. The genes are TRBV6-1 and TRBJ2-2, with no clear D. Germline lookup yields CDR1 MNHNS and CDR2 SASEGT. CDR3 length: 15 residues. V was clipped by 0 bases and J by 4 bases, with 9 bases between them.

The chain joins TRBV3-1 (or the pseudogene TRBV3-2) to TRBJ1-3; possibly TRBD1 for D (5 bases). The ends were cut back, 4 bases at V and 6 bases at J, with 13 bases in the middle. Per germline, CDR1 LGHDT and CDR2 YNNKEL (reference sequence). This CDR3 spans 14 amino acids. The CDR3 DNA reads as TGTGCCAGCAGCCCCGCCTGGGGGGAAAACACCATATATTTT. Amino acids: CASSPAWGENTIYF.

The V gene is TRBV6-5, the J gene TRBJ2-5; D remains ambiguous. The CDR3 loop spans 11 amino acids. In germline, CDR1 is MNHEY, CDR2 SVGAGI. Trimming left V 11 bases short and J 5 bases short, with 12 bases between. The CDR3 reads CAARIQETQYF. The CDR3 nucleotides are TGTGCCGCCAGGATCCAGGAGACCCAGTACTTC.

The chain is built from TRBV19 and TRBJ1-1, with 7 bases identical to TRBD1. The CDR3 contains 13 residues. Trimming took 6 bases from V and 4 from J; bases not matched to a gene: 5. Germline V lookup: CDR1 LNHDA, CDR2 SQIVND (reference sequence). CDR3 residues: CASREQGSTEAFF. CDR3 DNA sequence: TGTGCCAGTAGAGAACAGGGGTCCACTGAAGCTTTCTTT.

The CDR3 DNA reads TGTGCCAGCAGTTCCGGGACAGACAATCAGCCCCAGCATTTT. Protein product: CASSSGTDNQPQHF. The gene calls are TRBV28 and TRBJ1-5; 7 bases map to TRBD1. Losses at the gene ends were 4 bases for V and 3 bases for J; bases not matched to a gene: 3. This CDR3 contains 14 residues. Per the germline V gene, CDR1 is MDHEN and CDR2 is SYDVKM. Full variable domain (rest looked up from reference TRBV28 and TRBJ1-5): DVKVTQSSRYLVKRTGEKVFLECVQDMDHENMFWYRQDPGLGLRLIYFSYDVKMKEKGDIPEGYSVSREKKERFSLILESASTNQTSMYLCASSSGTDNQPQHFGDGTRLSIL.

The CDR3 region is CASSLLPALVPDEQFF. The CDR3 DNA follows: TGCGCCAGCAGCTTACTCCCCGCGTTGGTCCCGGATGAGCAGTTCTTC. This rearrangement joins TRBV5-1 to TRBJ2-1; D not resolved. Germline V lookup: CDR1 SGHRS, CDR2 YFSETQ. The CDR3 is 16 residues long. V was cut by 2 bases and J by 8 bases, with 20 bases left in between.

V gene TRBV15 combines with J gene TRBJ1-1; tentatively, D is TRBD1 (6 bases). The CDR3 runs 13 residues. In germline, CDR1 is LNHNV, CDR2 YYDKDF (reference sequence). Trimming pared 5 bases from V and 9 bases from J, leaving 16 bases between. The DNA of the CDR3 is TGTGCCACCAGCGGCTCCGGGACATCTAAAGCTTTCTTT. This translates into CATSGSGTSKAFF.

The chain carries TRBV3-1 (or the pseudogene TRBV3-2) and TRBJ2-2; perhaps TRBD2 as D (5 bases). The germline V and J ends were trimmed by 8 bases and 5 bases, with 15 bases remaining between them. The V gene's germline CDR1 is LGHDT and CDR2 YNNKEL (reference sequence). The CDR3 contains 14 residues. CDR3 in DNA: TGTGCCAGCGGGGAGACTTTCTCTACCGGGGAGCTGTTTTTT. Amino acid sequence: CASGETFSTGELFF.

This chain links TRBV28 with TRBJ2-7; D is perhaps TRBD2 (5 bases). Germline values: CDR1 MDHEN, CDR2 SYDVKM. V was pared by 1 base and J by 5 bases, with 12 bases between. The CDR3 consists of 14 residues. CDR3 loop: CASSLSGAGNEQYF. CDR3 nucleotide sequence: TGTGCCAGCAGTTTATCCGGAGCCGGGAACGAGCAGTACTTC.

This clone occurred a few times. The chain is built from TRBV10-3 and TRBJ1-1; D call uncertain. The CDR3 totals 13 residues. Germline-derived CDR1 and CDR2 are ENHRY and SYGVKD. V gave up 7 bases and J gave up 7 bases, with 16 bases separating them. The CDR3 DNA reads TGTGCCATCAATGCGGTCGGATTGATTGAAGCTTTCTTT. It specifies CAINAVGLIEAFF.

V gene TRBV6-1 combines with J gene TRBJ1-2, with a weak D call TRBD1 (5 bases). Germline assignment: CDR1 MNHNS and CDR2 SASEGT. Trimming left V 3 bases short and J 6 bases short, with 23 bases between. This CDR3 spans 17 amino acids. The DNA of the CDR3 is TGTGCCAGCAGTGAGAGACGTGGGGGGTCGGGAAGAAATGGCTACACCTTC. As protein: CASSERRGGSGRNGYTF.

The table lists this clone with a count of one. V usage is TRBV28 and J usage is TRBJ1-2; the match to TRBD1 covers 8 bases. Trimming cost V 7 bases and J 5 bases; bases outside gene matches: 6. The CDR3 sequence is 13 residues long. Germline V gene data show CDR1 as MDHEN and CDR2 as SYDVKM. CDR3 region: CASTARGPYGYTF. Here the CDR3 DNA reads TGTGCCAGCACAGCCAGGGGGCCATATGGCTACACCTTC.

CDR3 nucleotides: TGTGCCAGCATATCGGGGGGGGATACGCAGTATTTT. Translating it yields CASISGGDTQYF. The chain carries TRBV27 and TRBJ2-3; 8 positions match TRBD2. CDR1 is MNHEY, CDR2 SMNVEV, per germline (reference sequence). This CDR3 spans 12 amino acids. J was trimmed by 6 bases and V by 7 bases; bases with no gene match: 3.

The rearrangement uses TRBV28 and TRBJ2-5; 7 nucleotides align to TRBD2. The ends lost 3 bases at V and 2 bases at J; junction bases unmatched: 6. Germline lookup yields CDR1 MDHEN and CDR2 SYDVKM. The CDR3 spans 15 residues. The CDR3 DNA reads as TGTGCCAGCAGTTTTGTCAGGCGGGGGCAAGAGACCCAGTACTTC. It specifies CASSFVRRGQETQYF.

The rearrangement uses TRBV7-9 and TRBJ2-7; tentative D call: TRBD1 (6 bases). The CDR3 has 14 amino acids. The V and J ends lost 8 bases and 2 bases respectively, with 16 bases between them. The germline V gene has CDR1 SEHNR and CDR2 FQNEAQ (reference sequence). The DNA of the CDR3 is TGTGCCAGCGCCCGGACAGAACCTCCCTACGAGCAGTACTTC. This translates into CASARTEPPYEQYF.

The J gene is TRBJ2-3, the V gene TRBV7-6; 12 bases are a match to TRBD2. CDR1 SGHVS and CDR2 FNYEAQ come from the germline V gene. V lost 6 bases to trimming and J lost 1 base; unmatched junction nucleotides: 2. The CDR3 length is 15 residues. The CDR3 region is CASSPSGRGTDTQYF. CDR3 bases: TGTGCCAGCAGTCCTAGCGGGAGGGGCACAGATACGCAGTATTTT.

In DNA, the CDR3 is TGCGCCAGCACCCCTCCCGGGGAAACCGGGGAGCTGTTTTTT. Its protein product is CASTPPGETGELFF. The chain carries TRBV5-1 and TRBJ2-2; TRBD2 is a possible D gene (5 bases). Germline loops: CDR1 SGHRS, CDR2 YFSETQ. V lost 6 bases and J 5 bases, leaving 14 bases between the germline ends. The CDR3 length is 14 residues.

The CDR3 coding sequence is TGTGCCAGCAGCTTCGGGGTTGGCAGCAATCAGCCCCAGCATTTT. As protein: CASSFGVGSNQPQHF. This chain links TRBV7-9 with TRBJ1-5; D gene ambiguous. The CDR3 contains 15 residues. In germline, CDR1 is SEHNR, CDR2 FQNEAQ (reference sequence). V shed 3 bases and J shed 1 base, with 10 bases lying between them.